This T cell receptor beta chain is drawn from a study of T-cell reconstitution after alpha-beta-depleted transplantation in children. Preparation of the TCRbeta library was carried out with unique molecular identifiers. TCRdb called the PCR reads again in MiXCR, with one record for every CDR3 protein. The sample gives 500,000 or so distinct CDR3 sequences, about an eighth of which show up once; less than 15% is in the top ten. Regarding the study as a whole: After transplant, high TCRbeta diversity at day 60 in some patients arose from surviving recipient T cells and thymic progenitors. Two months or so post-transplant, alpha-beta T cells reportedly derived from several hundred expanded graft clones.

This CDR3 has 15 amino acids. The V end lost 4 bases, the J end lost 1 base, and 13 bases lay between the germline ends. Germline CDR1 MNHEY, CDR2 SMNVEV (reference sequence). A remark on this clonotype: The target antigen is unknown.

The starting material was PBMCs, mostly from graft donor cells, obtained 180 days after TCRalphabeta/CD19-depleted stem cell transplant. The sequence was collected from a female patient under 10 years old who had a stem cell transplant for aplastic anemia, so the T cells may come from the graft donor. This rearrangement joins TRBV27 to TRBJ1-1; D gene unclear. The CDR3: CASSSNMKGNTEAFF. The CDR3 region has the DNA TGTGCCAGCAGTTCCAACATGAAGGGGAACACTGAAGCTTTCTTT.